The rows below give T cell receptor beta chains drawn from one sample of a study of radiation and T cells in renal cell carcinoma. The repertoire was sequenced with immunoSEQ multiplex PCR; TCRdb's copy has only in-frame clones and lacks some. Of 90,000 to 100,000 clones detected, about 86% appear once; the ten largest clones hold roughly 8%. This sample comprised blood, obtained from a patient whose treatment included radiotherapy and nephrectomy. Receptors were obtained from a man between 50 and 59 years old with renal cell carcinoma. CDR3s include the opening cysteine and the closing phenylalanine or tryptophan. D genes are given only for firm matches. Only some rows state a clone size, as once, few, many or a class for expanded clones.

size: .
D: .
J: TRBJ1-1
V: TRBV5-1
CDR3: CASSSLGGEDTEAFF
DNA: TGCGCCAGCAGCTCTTTGGGAGGAGAGGACACTGAAGCTTTCTTT

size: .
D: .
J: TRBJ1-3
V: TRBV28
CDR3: CASTQGHNSGNTIYF
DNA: TGTGCCAGCACCCAGGGACACAACTCTGGAAACACCATATATTTT

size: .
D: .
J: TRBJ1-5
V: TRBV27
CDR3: CASSLWQGSNQPQHF
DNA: TGTGCCAGCAGTTTGTGGCAGGGAAGCAATCAGCCCCAGCATTTT

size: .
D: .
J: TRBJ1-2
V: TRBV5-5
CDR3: CASSLYRTASYGYTF
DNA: TGTGCCAGCAGCTTGTATCGGACCGCTAGCTATGGCTACACCTTC

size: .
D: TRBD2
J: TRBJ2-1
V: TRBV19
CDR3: CASRLVSGSSYNEQFF
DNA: TGTGCCAGTAGATTGGTTAGCGGGAGCTCCTACAATGAGCAGTTCTTC

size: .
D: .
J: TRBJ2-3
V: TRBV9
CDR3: CASSVEEGVVTDTQYF
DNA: TGTGCCAGCAGCGTAGAGGAGGGGGTGGTGACAGATACGCAGTATTTT

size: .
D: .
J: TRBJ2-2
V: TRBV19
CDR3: CASSSTRTDSNTGELFF
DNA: TGTGCCAGTAGTTCCACCCGGACTGACTCGAACACCGGGGAGCTGTTTTTT

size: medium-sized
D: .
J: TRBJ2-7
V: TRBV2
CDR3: CASSYSGERREQYF
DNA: TGTGCCAGCAGTTACTCAGGGGAAAGGCGCGAGCAGTACTTC

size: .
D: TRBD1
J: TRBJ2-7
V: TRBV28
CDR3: CASGSPGQGNYEQYF
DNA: TGTGCCAGCGGATCGCCGGGACAGGGGAATTACGAGCAGTACTTC

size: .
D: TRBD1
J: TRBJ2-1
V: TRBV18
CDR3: CASSPRTGTYNEQFF
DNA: TGTGCCAGCTCACCACGGACAGGGACCTACAATGAGCAGTTCTTC

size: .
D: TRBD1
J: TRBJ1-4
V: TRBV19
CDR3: CASSIGTGVNEKLFF
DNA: TGTGCCAGTAGTATCGGGACAGGGGTGAATGAAAAACTGTTTTTT

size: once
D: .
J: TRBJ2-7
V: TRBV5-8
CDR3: CASSPGASFYEQYF
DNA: TGTGCCAGCAGCCCCGGAGCCTCCTTCTACGAGCAGTACTTC

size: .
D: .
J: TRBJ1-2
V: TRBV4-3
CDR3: CASSPEDPLGGYTF
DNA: TGCGCCAGCAGCCCCGAGGATCCCCTCGGGGGCTACACCTTC

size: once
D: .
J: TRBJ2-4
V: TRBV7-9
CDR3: CASSELGAKNIQYF
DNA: TGTGCCAGCAGCGAACTGGGTGCCAAAAACATTCAGTACTTC

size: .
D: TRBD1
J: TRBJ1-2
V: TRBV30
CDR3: CAWRIRDRDNYGYTF
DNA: TGTGCCTGGAGGATCCGGGACAGGGATAACTATGGCTACACCTTC

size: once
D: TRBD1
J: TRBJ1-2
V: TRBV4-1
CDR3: CASSQDRQGAHSGYTF
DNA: TGCGCCAGCAGCCAAGATCGACAGGGGGCGCACAGTGGCTACACCTTC

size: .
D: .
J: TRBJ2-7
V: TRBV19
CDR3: CATKEGARPYEQYF
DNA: TGTGCCACCAAGGAGGGGGCGAGACCGTACGAGCAGTACTTC

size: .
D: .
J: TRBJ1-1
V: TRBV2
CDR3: CASIPEVNTEAFF
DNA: TGTGCCAGCATTCCAGAGGTGAACACTGAAGCTTTCTTT

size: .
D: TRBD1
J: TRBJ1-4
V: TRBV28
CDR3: CASSYTGGTNEKLFF
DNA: TGTGCCAGCAGTTATACAGGGGGGACTAATGAAAAACTGTTTTTT

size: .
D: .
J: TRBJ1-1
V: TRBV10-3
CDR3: CAISERVDGNTEAFF
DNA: TGTGCCATCAGTGAGCGGGTGGATGGGAACACTGAAGCTTTCTTT

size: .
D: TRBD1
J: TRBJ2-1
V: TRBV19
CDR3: CASSTGQGVLAQQFF
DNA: TGTGCCAGTAGTACCGGACAGGGGGTCTTGGCTCAGCAGTTCTTC

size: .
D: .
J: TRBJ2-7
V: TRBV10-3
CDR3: CATAQGSYEQYF
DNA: TGTGCCACCGCACAGGGATCCTACGAGCAGTACTTC

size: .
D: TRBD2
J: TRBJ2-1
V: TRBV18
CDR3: CASQNLAGVYNEQFF
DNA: TGTGCCAGCCAAAACCTAGCGGGAGTTTACAATGAGCAGTTCTTC

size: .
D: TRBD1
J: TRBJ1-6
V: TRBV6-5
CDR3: CASSGGTVYNSPLHF
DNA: TGTGCCAGCAGCGGGGGGACAGTCTATAATTCACCCCTCCACTTT

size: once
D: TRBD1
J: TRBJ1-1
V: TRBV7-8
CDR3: CASSWTGEGTEAFF
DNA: TGTGCCAGCAGCTGGACAGGGGAGGGGACTGAAGCTTTCTTT

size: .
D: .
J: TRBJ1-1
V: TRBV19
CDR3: CASSILGALNTEAFF
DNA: TGTGCCAGTAGTATCTTGGGGGCGTTGAACACTGAAGCTTTCTTT